Below, 14 T cell receptor beta chains from the same sample are listed, as sequenced in a study of post-analysis software for immune sequencing data. The study's findings and limits: TRBV segments more frequent in patients than in controls numbered five and included TRBV5-6, TRBV5-1 and TRBV20-1.

TCR beta cDNA libraries had unique molecular identifiers. TCRdb re-called the PCR reads through MiXCR, storing one row per CDR3 protein. The data contain some 800,000 distinct CDR3 sequences, roughly 50% of them singletons. These receptors have no identified antigens. The sequenced material came from blood. The source of these receptors is a girl between 10 and 17 years old with multiple sclerosis.

This clonotype was counted a few times. This chain uses TRBV5-6 with TRBJ2-3; D not resolved. V gave up 5 bases and J gave up 2 bases, with 9 bases separating them. The CDR3 covers 13 residues. Germline CDR1 reads SGHDT; CDR2 reads YYEEEE. CDR3 in amino acids: CASSPIDTDTQYF. The CDR3, as DNA: TGTGCCAGCAGTCCGATCGACACAGATACGCAGTATTTT.

The rearrangement joins TRBV12-3 or TRBV12-4 to TRBJ2-2, with 10 positions matching TRBD1. This CDR3 spans 16 amino acids. Unmatched junction bases numbered 7, after V lost 5 bases and J lost 4 bases. Written as DNA, the CDR3 is TGTGCCAGCAGTCCCCCGGGACAGGGGACCACCGGGGAGCTGTTTTTT. This codes for CASSPPGQGTTGELFF.

The chain employs TRBV6-6 and TRBJ2-7; D gene ambiguous. V lost 6 bases, J lost 1 base, and 13 bases lay in between. Germline V gives CDR1 MNHNY, CDR2 SVGAGI (reference sequence). The CDR3 runs 14 residues. Here the CDR3 DNA reads TGTGCCAGCAGACCGATCCCAGGATCCTACGAGCAGTACTTC. Translating it yields CASRPIPGSYEQYF.

This clonotype has only a few counts. This chain joins TRBV7-9 and TRBJ2-7; 7 bases fit TRBD1. The germline V gene encodes CDR1 SEHNR and CDR2 FQNEAQ (reference sequence). This CDR3 is 13 amino acids long. With V trimmed by 2 bases and J by 4 bases, 2 bases remained unmatched. Here the CDR3 reads CASSLKDRYEQYF. The CDR3 region has the DNA TGTGCCAGCAGCTTAAAGGACAGGTACGAGCAGTACTTC.

This clonotype is a singleton in its sample. This chain connects TRBV7-6 to TRBJ2-1; D not certain. The CDR3 has 18 amino acids. Trimming left V 1 base short and J 1 base short, with 17 bases between. Per germline, CDR1 SGHVS and CDR2 FNYEAQ. CDR3 bases: TGTGCCAGCAGCTTAGGCCAGTCGGCCTACCTTTCCTACAATGAGCAGTTCTTC. Encoded protein: CASSLGQSAYLSYNEQFF.

This clonotype was observed a few times. This rearrangement joins TRBV4-3 to TRBJ1-1, with 9 bases matching TRBD1. Germline CDR1 is LGHNA and CDR2 is YSLEER. The CDR3 consists of 15 residues. With V trimmed by 2 bases and J by 5 bases, 6 bases remained unmatched. CDR3 bases: TGCGCCAGCAGCCAAAGAGGGACAGGGCGGACTGAAGCTTTCTTT. The encoded protein is CASSQRGTGRTEAFF.

This clonotype was recorded only once. The rearrangement links TRBV20-1 to TRBJ2-5; 7 bases are shared with TRBD1. The J call may be in error: the DNA end matches TRBJ2-7 better. The V gene's germline CDR1 is DFQATT and CDR2 SNEGSKA (reference sequence). The CDR3 is 14 residues long. The CDR3 DNA sequence: TGCAGTGCGAGCGAGGGGGCTCGGGTCTACGAGCAGTACTTC. It encodes CSASEGARVYEQYF.

This clonotype was counted once. The rearrangement joins TRBV7-3 to TRBJ2-3, with a weak D call TRBD1 (6 bases). This CDR3 is built from 16 residues. The V gene's germline CDR1 is SGHTA and CDR2 FQGTGA. The germline V and J ends were trimmed by 5 bases and 0 bases, with 15 bases remaining between them. DNA for the CDR3: TGTGCCAGCAGCCCATACCCAGGGGCCAGCACAGATACGCAGTATTTT. It encodes CASSPYPGASTDTQYF.

The gene calls are TRBV7-9 and TRBJ2-1, with D perhaps TRBD1 or TRBD2 (5 bases each). V dropped 1 base and J dropped 3 bases, with 10 bases sitting between them. Per germline, CDR1 SEHNR and CDR2 FQNEAQ (reference sequence). The CDR3 covers 15 residues. The CDR3 protein is CASSLVGGNYNEQFF. For the CDR3, the DNA is TGTGCCAGCAGCTTAGTTGGGGGTAACTACAATGAGCAGTTCTTC.

The chain uses TRBV11-2 and TRBJ1-5, with a weak D call TRBD1 (5 bases). This CDR3 is built from 15 residues. Trimming left V 5 bases short and J 1 base short, with 12 bases between. Per the germline V gene, CDR1 is SGHAT and CDR2 is FQNNGV. The CDR3 spells CASSKRGRSNQPQHF. The CDR3 DNA follows: TGTGCCAGCAGCAAAAGGGGTAGGAGCAATCAGCCCCAGCATTTT.

To note about this clonotype: It is unclear where the CDR3 begins or ends on the DNA, so no DNA is shown, and the CDR3 is as TCRdb lists it. The chain joins TRBV2 to TRBJ2-6; no DNA check was done on the table's D call, TRBD1. The CDR3 length is 15 residues, termini included. Germline lookup yields CDR1 SNHLY and CDR2 FYNNEI. The CDR3 is CASSEWGSGANVRTF.

This clonotype was observed a single time. The chain is built from TRBV15 and TRBJ1-1, with TRBD1 as a possible D gene (6 bases). This CDR3 spans 15 amino acids. CDR1 is LNHNV, CDR2 YYDKDF, per germline (reference sequence). V was shortened by 6 bases and J by 0 bases, with 14 bases between the two germline ends. The CDR3 reads CATSPKGGMNTEAFF. The CDR3 DNA reads TGTGCCACCAGTCCTAAGGGGGGGATGAACACTGAAGCTTTCTTT.

This chain uses TRBV9 with TRBJ1-2, with D hard to call. V was clipped by 4 bases and J by 0 bases, with 10 bases between them. The CDR3 length is 14 residues. The germline CDR1 and CDR2 sequences are SGDLS and YYNGEE. The CDR3 is CASSPALSNYGYTF. The CDR3 nucleotides read TGTGCCAGCAGCCCAGCTCTTTCTAACTATGGCTACACCTTC.

The chain uses TRBV15 and TRBJ2-1, with TRBD1 identical over 7 bases. CDR1 is LNHNV and CDR2 is YYDKDF in the germline V gene (reference sequence). The CDR3 sequence is 13 residues long. V trimming: 8 bases; J trimming: 4 bases; junction bases outside the gene matches: 5. CDR3 sequence (DNA): TGTGCCACCGGGACAGCCGCATACAATGAGCAGTTCTTC. Its protein is CATGTAAYNEQFF. Variable domain in full (rest from reference TRBV15 and TRBJ2-1): DAMVIQNPRYQVTQFGKPVTLSCSQTLNHNVMYWYQQKSSQAPKLLFHYYDKDFNNEADTPDNFQSRRPNTSFCFLDIRSPGLGDTAMYLCATGTAAYNEQFFGPGTRLTVL.